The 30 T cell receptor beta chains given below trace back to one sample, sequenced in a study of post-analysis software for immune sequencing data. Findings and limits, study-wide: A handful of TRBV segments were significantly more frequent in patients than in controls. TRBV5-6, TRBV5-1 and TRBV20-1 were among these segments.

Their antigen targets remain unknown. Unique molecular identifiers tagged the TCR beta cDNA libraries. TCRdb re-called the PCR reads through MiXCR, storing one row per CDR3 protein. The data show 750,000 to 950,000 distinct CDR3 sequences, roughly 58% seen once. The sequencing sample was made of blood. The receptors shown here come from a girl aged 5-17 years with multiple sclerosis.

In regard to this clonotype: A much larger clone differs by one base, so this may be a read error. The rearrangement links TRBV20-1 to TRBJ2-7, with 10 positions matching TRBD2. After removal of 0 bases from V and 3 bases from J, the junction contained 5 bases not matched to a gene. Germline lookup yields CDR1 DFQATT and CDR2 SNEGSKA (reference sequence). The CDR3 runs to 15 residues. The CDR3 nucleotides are TGCAGTGCTAGAGATTCGGCTAGCGGGAGCTACGAGCAGTACTTC. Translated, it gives CSARDSASGSYEQYF.

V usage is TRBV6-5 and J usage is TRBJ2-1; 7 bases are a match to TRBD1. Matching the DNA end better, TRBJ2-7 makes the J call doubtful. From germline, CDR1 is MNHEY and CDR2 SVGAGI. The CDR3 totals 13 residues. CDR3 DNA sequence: TGTGCCAGCAGTCAAGGGACAGTGGGCGAGCAGTACTTC. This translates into CASSQGTVGEQYF.

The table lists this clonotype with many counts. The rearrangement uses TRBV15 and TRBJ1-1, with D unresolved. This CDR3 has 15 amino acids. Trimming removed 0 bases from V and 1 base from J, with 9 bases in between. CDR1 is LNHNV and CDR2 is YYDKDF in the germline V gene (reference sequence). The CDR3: CATSRDLAGNTEAFF. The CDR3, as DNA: TGTGCCACCAGCAGAGATCTAGCCGGGAACACTGAAGCTTTCTTT.

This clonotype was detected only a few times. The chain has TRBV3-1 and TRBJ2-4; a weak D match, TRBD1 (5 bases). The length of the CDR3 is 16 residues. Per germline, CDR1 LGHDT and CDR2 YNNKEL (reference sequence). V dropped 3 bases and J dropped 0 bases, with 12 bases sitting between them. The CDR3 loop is CASSHRVVLAKNIQYF. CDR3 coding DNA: TGTGCCAGCAGCCACAGGGTCGTTCTAGCCAAAAACATTCAGTACTTC.

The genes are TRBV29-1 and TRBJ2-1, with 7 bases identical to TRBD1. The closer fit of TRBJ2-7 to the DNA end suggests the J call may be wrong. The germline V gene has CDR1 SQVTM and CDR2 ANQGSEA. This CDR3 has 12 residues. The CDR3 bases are TGCAGCGTTGAGACAGGGTACAATGAGCAGTACTTC. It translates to CSVETGYNEQYF.

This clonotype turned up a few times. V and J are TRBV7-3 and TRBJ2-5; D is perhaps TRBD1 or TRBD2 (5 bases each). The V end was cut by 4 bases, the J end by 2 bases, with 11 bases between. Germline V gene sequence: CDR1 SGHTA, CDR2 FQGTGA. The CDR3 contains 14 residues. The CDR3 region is CASSSPGLQETQYF. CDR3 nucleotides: TGTGCCAGCAGCTCGCCGGGGCTTCAAGAGACCCAGTACTTC.

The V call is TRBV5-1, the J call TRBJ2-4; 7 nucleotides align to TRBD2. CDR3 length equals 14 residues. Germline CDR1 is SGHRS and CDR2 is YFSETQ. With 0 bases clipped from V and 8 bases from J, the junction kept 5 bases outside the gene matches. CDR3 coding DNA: TGCGCCAGCAGCTTGGATGGTAGCGGGTACATTCAGTACTTC. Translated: CASSLDGSGYIQYF.

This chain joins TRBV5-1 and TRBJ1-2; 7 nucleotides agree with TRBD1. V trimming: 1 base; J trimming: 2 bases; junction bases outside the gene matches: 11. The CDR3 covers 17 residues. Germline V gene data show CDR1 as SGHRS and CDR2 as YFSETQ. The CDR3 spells CASSLTARQGGNYGYTF. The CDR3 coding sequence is TGCGCCAGCAGCTTGACCGCCCGACAGGGAGGAAACTATGGCTACACCTTC.

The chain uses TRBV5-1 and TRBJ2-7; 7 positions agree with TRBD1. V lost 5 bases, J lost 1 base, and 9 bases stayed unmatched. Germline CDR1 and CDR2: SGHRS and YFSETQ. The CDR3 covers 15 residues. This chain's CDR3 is CASREAGTDSYEQYF. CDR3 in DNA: TGCGCCAGCAGAGAGGCCGGGACAGATTCCTACGAGCAGTACTTC.

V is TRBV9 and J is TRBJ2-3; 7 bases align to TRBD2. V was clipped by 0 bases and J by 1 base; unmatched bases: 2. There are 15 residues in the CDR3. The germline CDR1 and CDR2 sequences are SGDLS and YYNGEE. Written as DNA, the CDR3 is TGTGCCAGCAGCGTAGACAGCGGGGGCACAGATACGCAGTATTTT. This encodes CASSVDSGGTDTQYF.

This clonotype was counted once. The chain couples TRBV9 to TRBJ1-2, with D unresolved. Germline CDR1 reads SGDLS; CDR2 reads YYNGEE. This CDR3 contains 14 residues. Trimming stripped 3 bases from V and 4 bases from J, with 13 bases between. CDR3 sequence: CASSATNGGYGYTF. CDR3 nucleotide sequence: TGTGCCAGCAGCGCGACAAACGGTGGCTATGGCTACACCTTC.

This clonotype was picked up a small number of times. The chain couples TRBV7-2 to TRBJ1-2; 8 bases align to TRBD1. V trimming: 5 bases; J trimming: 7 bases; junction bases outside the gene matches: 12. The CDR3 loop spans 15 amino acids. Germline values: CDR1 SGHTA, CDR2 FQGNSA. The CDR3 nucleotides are TGTGCCAGCAGCCAAAAGGGGCAGGGGGCCTCTGGCTACACCTTC. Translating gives CASSQKGQGASGYTF.

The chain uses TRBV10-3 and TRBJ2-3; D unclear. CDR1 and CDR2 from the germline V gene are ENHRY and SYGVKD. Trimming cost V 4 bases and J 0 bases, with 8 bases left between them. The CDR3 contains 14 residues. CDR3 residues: CAISGAASTDTQYF. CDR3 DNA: TGTGCCATCAGTGGGGCAGCTAGCACAGATACGCAGTATTTT.

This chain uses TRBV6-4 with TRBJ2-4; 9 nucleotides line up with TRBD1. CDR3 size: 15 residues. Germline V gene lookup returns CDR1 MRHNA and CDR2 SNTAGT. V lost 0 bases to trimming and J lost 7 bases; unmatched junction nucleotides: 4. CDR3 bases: TGTGCCAGCAGTGACTCGACAGGGGGAGGGAACATTCAGTACTTC. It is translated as CASSDSTGGGNIQYF.

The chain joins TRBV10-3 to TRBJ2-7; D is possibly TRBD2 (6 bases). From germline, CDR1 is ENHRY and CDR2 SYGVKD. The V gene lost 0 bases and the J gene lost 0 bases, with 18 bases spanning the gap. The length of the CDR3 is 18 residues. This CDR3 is CAISESALGLTDSYEQYF. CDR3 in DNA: TGTGCCATCAGTGAGTCTGCCCTTGGACTAACCGACTCCTACGAGCAGTACTTC.

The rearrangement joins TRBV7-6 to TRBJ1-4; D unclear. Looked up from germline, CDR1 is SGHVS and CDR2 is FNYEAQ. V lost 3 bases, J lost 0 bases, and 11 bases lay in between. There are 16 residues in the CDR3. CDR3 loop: CASSFGVLATNEKLFF. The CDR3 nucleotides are TGTGCCAGCAGCTTCGGAGTCCTTGCAACTAATGAAAAACTGTTTTTT.

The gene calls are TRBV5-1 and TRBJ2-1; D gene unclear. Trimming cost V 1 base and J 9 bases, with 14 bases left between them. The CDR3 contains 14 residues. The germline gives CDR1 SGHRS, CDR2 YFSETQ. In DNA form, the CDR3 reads TGCGCCAGCAGCTTGCCGGGTAGAGAGGCTGAGCAGTTCTTC. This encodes CASSLPGREAEQFF.

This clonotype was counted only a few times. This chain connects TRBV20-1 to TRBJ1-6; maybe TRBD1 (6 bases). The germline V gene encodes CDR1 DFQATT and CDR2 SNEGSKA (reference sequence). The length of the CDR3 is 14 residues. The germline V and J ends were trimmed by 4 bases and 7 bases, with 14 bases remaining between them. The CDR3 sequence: CSATNRGRNSPLHF. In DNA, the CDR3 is TGCAGTGCTACTAATAGGGGGAGGAATTCACCCCTCCACTTT.

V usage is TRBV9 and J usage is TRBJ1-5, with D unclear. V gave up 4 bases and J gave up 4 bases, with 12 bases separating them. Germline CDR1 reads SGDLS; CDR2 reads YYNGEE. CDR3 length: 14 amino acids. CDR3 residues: CASSNGGFNQPQHF. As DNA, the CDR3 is TGTGCCAGCAGCAACGGAGGATTTAATCAGCCCCAGCATTTT.

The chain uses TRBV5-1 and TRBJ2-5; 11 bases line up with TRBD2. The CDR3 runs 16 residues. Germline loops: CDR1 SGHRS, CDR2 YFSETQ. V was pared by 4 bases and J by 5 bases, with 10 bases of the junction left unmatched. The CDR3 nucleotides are TGCGCCAGCAGCCCAACTAGCGGGGGACTCGGGGAGACCCAGTACTTC. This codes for CASSPTSGGLGETQYF.

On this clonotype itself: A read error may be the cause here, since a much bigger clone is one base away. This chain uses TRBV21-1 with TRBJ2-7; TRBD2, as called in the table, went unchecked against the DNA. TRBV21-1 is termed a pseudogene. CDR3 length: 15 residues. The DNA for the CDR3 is TGTGCCAGCAGCAAAGGACTAGCGGGAGCCTACGAGCAGTACTTC. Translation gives CASSKGLAGAYEQYF.

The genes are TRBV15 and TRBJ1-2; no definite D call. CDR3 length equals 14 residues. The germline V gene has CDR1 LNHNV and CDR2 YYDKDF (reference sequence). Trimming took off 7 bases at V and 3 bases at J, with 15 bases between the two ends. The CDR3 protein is CATNVRLGDYGYTF. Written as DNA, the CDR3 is TGTGCCACCAACGTCAGACTGGGCGACTATGGCTACACCTTC.

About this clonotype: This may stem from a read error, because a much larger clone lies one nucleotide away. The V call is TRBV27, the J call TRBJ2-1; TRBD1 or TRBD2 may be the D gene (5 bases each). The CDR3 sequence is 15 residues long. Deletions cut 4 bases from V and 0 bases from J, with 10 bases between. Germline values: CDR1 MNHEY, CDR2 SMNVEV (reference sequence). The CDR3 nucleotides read TGTGCCAGCAGTTGGGGACGGGGCTCCTACAATGAGCAGTTCTTC. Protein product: CASSWGRGSYNEQFF.

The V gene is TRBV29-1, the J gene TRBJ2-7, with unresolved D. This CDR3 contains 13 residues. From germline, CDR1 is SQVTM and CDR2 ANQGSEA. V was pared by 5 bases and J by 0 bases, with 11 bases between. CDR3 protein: CSVSSLFSYEQYF. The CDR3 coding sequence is TGCAGCGTTTCGAGTCTTTTCTCCTACGAGCAGTACTTC.

The CDR3 coding sequence is TGTGCCAGCAGCTTGGGGCGAATAGCTGAAGCTTTCTTT. Amino acid sequence: CASSLGRIAEAFF. V and J are TRBV5-5 and TRBJ1-1; no firm D call. Germline-derived CDR1 and CDR2 are SGHKS and YYEKEE (reference sequence). Between the trimmed V and J ends, which lost 0 bases and 6 bases, there was a span of 9 bases. The CDR3 runs to 13 residues.

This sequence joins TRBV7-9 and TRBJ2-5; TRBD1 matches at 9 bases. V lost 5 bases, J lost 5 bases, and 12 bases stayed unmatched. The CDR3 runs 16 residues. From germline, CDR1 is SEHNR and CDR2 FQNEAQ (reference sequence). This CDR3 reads CASSLPPGTGIETQYF. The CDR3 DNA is TGTGCCAGCAGCCTCCCGCCAGGGACAGGGATCGAGACCCAGTACTTC.

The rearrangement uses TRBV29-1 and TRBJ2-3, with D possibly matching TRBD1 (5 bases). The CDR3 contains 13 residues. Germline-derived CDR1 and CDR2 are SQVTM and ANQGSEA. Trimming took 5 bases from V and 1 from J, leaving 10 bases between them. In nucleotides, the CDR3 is TGCAGCGTTACTCAGGGCCGCACAGATACGCAGTATTTT. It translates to CSVTQGRTDTQYF.

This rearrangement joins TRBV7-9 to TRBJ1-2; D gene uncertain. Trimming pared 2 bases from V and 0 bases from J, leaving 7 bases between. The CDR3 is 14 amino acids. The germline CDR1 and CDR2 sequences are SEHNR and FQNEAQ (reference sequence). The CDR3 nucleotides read TGTGCCAGCAGCTTAATTGGGACTAACTATGGCTACACCTTC. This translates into CASSLIGTNYGYTF.

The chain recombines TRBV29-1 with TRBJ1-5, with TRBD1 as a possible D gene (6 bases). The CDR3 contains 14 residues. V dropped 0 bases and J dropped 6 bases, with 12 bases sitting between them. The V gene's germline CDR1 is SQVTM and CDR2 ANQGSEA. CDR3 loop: CSVEDGGAGQPQHF. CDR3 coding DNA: TGCAGCGTTGAAGATGGGGGGGCCGGTCAGCCCCAGCATTTT.

CDR3 coding DNA: TGTGCCAGCAGCCCAGACATACAAGAGACCCAGTACTTC. Its protein is CASSPDIQETQYF. The chain uses TRBV14 and TRBJ2-7; D remains ambiguous. Near its end, the DNA agrees better with TRBJ2-5, so the J call may be wrong. CDR1 is SGHDN and CDR2 is FVKESK in the germline V gene. The CDR3 has 13 residues.